This T cell receptor (beta chain) stems from a study of blood T cell repertoires in COVID-19. Overall study context: Whether acute or convalescent, the COVID-19 samples came from the United States, Italy and Spain. Sources were T cells, B-cell-depleted T cells, or PBMCs; the material itself was cDNA or gDNA.

The V gene's germline CDR1 is SQVTM and CDR2 ANQGSEA. CDR3 size: 12 residues. Trimming removed 8 bases at V and 5 bases at J, with 15 bases between. Per the authors' pipeline: Nucleated cell counts were estimated from reference gene primer amplification. Sequencing was performed with immunoSEQ multiplex PCR; in TCRdb, only in-frame clones are kept and a portion is missing. The V and J calls and clone size were taken over from that table, and D and trimming were inferred from the DNA. The sample has about 200,000 clones, 75% to 95% seen once. Sequencing input: peripheral blood. The rearrangement uses TRBV29-1 and TRBJ2-5, with D possibly TRBD2 on 5 matching bases. The TCR was taken from a man aged 50 to 59 with acute or convalescent COVID-19. This chain's CDR3 is CSSAGPGETQYF. Written as DNA, the CDR3 is TGCAGCTCGGCGGGTCCGGGTGAGACCCAGTACTTC.